These 20 T cell receptor beta chains share one sample of origin, sequenced in a study of cytomegalovirus exposure and HLA in healthy donors (dated by TCRdb to between 2016 and 2019). The method was the immunoSEQ multiplex PCR assay. For the multiplex PCR, a mixture combining 60 forward primers for TCR Vbeta segments and 13 reverse primers for TCR Jbeta segments was used. TCRdb took this table from immuneACCESS and kept in-frame rearrangements with V and J called. Such tables lack part of the clones; where checked against another copy, unresolved V genes explain under half of the gap, and the rest is unexplained. This sample lists 130,000 or so clones; 75% to 85% were detected once. Clones ranked in the top ten supply 2.5% to 3% of the sample. The sample comprised PBMCs. Every receptor here comes from a woman between 18 and 29 years old in good health and CMV-seropositive.

CDR3 region: CASSLQVGHSNQPQHF. The CDR3 DNA reads TGTGCCAGCAGCTTACAGGTGGGGCATAGCAATCAGCCCCAGCATTTT. The chain is built from TRBV7-9 and TRBJ1-5, with D possibly matching TRBD1 (5 bases). The V gene's germline CDR1 is SEHNR and CDR2 FQNEAQ (reference sequence). CDR3 size: 16 residues. V was pared by 2 bases and J by 0 bases, with 11 bases between.

V and J are TRBV15 and TRBJ1-4; D remains unclear. The CDR3 has 14 residues. The V gene lost 6 bases and the J gene lost 3 bases, with 11 bases spanning the gap. CDR1 and CDR2 (germline): LNHNV, YYDKDF (reference sequence). The CDR3, as DNA: TGTGCCACCAGGGAGAGGGCGCCTAATGAAAAACTGTTTTTT. Translated: CATRERAPNEKLFF.

This clone occurred once. CDR3 DNA: TGCAGCGTTGAGGGTAGTGGGGGGGGCGGGAATGAGCAGTTCTTC. Its protein is CSVEGSGGGGNEQFF. This chain connects TRBV29-1 to TRBJ2-1, with a tentative D call TRBD2 (7 bases). The germline V and J ends were trimmed by 3 bases and 7 bases, with 19 bases remaining between them. The CDR3 has 15 residues. Germline V lookup: CDR1 SQVTM, CDR2 ANQGSEA.

With respect to this clone: One junction end does not reproduce the germline sequence, and a read error may be involved. V usage is TRBV11-2 and J usage is TRBJ2-2, with 9 bases fitting TRBD1. There are 10 residues in the CDR3. The germline CDR1 and CDR2 sequences are SGHAT and FQNNGV. The CDR3 spells CASSYRGRVF. As DNA, the CDR3 is TGTGCCAGCAGCTACAGGGGGCGGGTTTTT.

This clone has a handful of counts. The chain couples TRBV27 to TRBJ2-2, with a tentative D call TRBD2 (5 bases). Germline V CDR1 and CDR2: MNHEY, SMNVEV (reference sequence). Trimming cost V 4 bases and J 0 bases, with 12 bases left between them. The CDR3 is 16 residues long. As DNA, the CDR3 is TGTGCCAGCAGTTACGGGGAGATCGCGAACACCGGGGAGCTGTTTTTT. It translates to CASSYGEIANTGELFF.

Here the CDR3 reads CASSQDGQAFGSEKLFF. The DNA for the CDR3 is TGCGCCAGCAGCCAAGACGGACAGGCCTTTGGGAGTGAAAAACTGTTTTTT. This rearrangement joins TRBV4-1 to TRBJ1-4, with 7 bases that match TRBD1. CDR1 MGHRA and CDR2 YSYEKL come from the germline V gene. The length of the CDR3 is 17 residues. J lost 7 bases, V lost 0 bases, and 11 bases had no gene match.

This chain links TRBV5-1 with TRBJ1-6; TRBD1 is a possible D gene (5 bases). CDR3 length: 14 amino acids. The V end lost 0 bases, the J end lost 10 bases, and 11 bases lay between the germline ends. The germline CDR1 and CDR2 sequences are SGHRS and YFSETQ. CDR3 DNA sequence: TGCGCCAGCAGCTTGGTTCAGGGTGACTCACCCCTCCACTTT. Protein: CASSLVQGDSPLHF.

This rearrangement joins TRBV10-3 to TRBJ2-3; TRBD2 might be the D (5 bases). The germline V gene has CDR1 ENHRY and CDR2 SYGVKD. The CDR3 loop spans 14 amino acids. Between the trimmed V and J ends, which lost 4 bases and 2 bases, there was a span of 10 bases. This CDR3 is CAISAVGDTDTQYF. DNA for the CDR3: TGTGCCATCAGTGCCGTCGGGGACACAGATACGCAGTATTTT.

The V and J genes are TRBV7-3 and TRBJ2-7; TRBD1 aligns across 7 bases. After removal of 5 bases from V and 4 bases from J, the junction contained 5 bases not matched to a gene. The germline V gene encodes CDR1 SGHTA and CDR2 FQGTGA. The CDR3 consists of 13 residues. CDR3 nucleotides: TGTGCCAGCAGCCCGGGACAGAGTTACGAGCAGTACTTC. Its protein product is CASSPGQSYEQYF.

This chain uses TRBV27 with TRBJ2-6, with TRBD1 matching over 7 bases. This CDR3 region has 14 residues. J gave up 4 bases and V 7 bases, and 4 bases lay outside the gene matches. Per germline, CDR1 MNHEY and CDR2 SMNVEV (reference sequence). In nucleotides, the CDR3 is TGTGCCAGCACCCACAGGGGAGGGGCCAACGTCCTGACTTTC. Its protein product is CASTHRGGANVLTF.

The CDR3 protein is CASSGGSSWDSPLHF. The CDR3 DNA sequence: TGTGCCAGTAGCGGGGGGTCGTCGTGGGATTCACCCCTCCACTTT. The V and J genes are TRBV19 and TRBJ1-6; D perhaps matches TRBD1 (5 bases). V was trimmed by 6 bases and J by 8 bases, leaving 17 bases between them. CDR1 and CDR2 (germline): LNHDA, SQIVND (reference sequence). The CDR3 sequence is 15 residues long.

The V call is TRBV6-6, the J call TRBJ2-1, with TRBD2 matching over 11 bases. CDR1 and CDR2 (germline): MNHNY, SVGAGI (reference sequence). The CDR3 has 15 residues. Trimming cost V 5 bases and J 8 bases; bases outside gene matches: 8. CDR3 sequence: CASSGPSGGHYEQFF. CDR3 in DNA: TGTGCCAGCAGTGGCCCTAGCGGGGGGCACTATGAGCAGTTCTTC.

The chain uses TRBV4-1 and TRBJ2-3; a weak D match, TRBD1 (6 bases). In germline, CDR1 is MGHRA, CDR2 YSYEKL. This CDR3 spans 17 amino acids. V shed 1 base and J shed 7 bases, with 21 bases lying between them. Here the CDR3 reads CASSQGGPYQKTNTQYF. CDR3 DNA: TGCGCCAGCAGCCAAGGGGGGCCTTACCAAAAGACAAATACGCAGTATTTT.

The chain employs TRBV7-2 and TRBJ1-2; 8 bases match TRBD1. The V and J ends lost 1 base and 4 bases, in that order; junction bases with no gene match: 11. Germline V CDR1 and CDR2: SGHTA, FQGNSA. This CDR3 has 17 amino acids. CDR3 nucleotide sequence: TGTGCCAGCAGCTTAGTTAAATCAGGTGGACAGGGCTATGGCTACACCTTC. Amino acid sequence: CASSLVKSGGQGYGYTF.

This clone came up a few times. At one boundary the junction diverges from the germline segment, which might be a read error. CDR3 in amino acids: CASSSKTSGVPGELFF. CDR3 sequence (DNA): TGTGCTAGCAGCTCAAAGACTAGCGGGGTTCCGGGGGAGCTGTTTTTT. The V gene is TRBV7-7, the J gene TRBJ2-2; 11 bases are shared with TRBD2. This CDR3 is built from 16 residues. The germline gives CDR1 SSHAT, CDR2 FNYEAQ (reference sequence).

This chain uses TRBV2 with TRBJ1-2, with TRBD1 as a possible D gene (5 bases). This CDR3 region has 17 residues. The ends were cut back, 7 bases at V and 1 base at J, with 22 bases in the middle. Germline V gene lookup returns CDR1 SNHLY and CDR2 FYNNEI. The CDR3 spells CASIPRQQRSFNYGYTF. The CDR3 DNA reads TGTGCCAGCATTCCGAGACAGCAAAGATCCTTTAACTATGGCTACACCTTC. The full variable domain, its missing parts supplied by reference TRBV2 and TRBJ1-2, is EPEVTQTPSHQVTQMGQEVILRCVPISNHLYFYWYRQILGQKVEFLVSFYNNEISEKSEIFDDQFSVERPDGSNFTLKIRSTKLEDSAMYFCASIPRQQRSFNYGYTFGSGTRLTVV.

This chain connects TRBV19 to TRBJ2-2; weak D call: TRBD2 (6 bases). From germline, CDR1 is LNHDA and CDR2 SQIVND (reference sequence). Trimming removed 5 bases at V and 4 bases at J, with 11 bases between. This CDR3 contains 14 residues. The CDR3 region is CASSRTGVTGELFF. Here the CDR3 DNA reads TGTGCCAGTAGTCGGACGGGAGTCACCGGGGAGCTGTTTTTT.

The gene calls are TRBV10-1 and TRBJ2-5; tentatively, D is TRBD1 (5 bases). Between the trimmed V and J ends, which lost 3 bases and 3 bases, there was a span of 8 bases. CDR1 WNHNN and CDR2 SYGVQD come from the germline V gene (reference sequence). CDR3 length: 13 amino acids. The chain's CDR3 is CASSDSREETQYF. CDR3 bases: TGCGCCAGCAGTGATTCCAGGGAAGAGACCCAGTACTTC.

V gene TRBV5-1 combines with J gene TRBJ1-1; TRBD1 matches at 7 bases. CDR3 length: 14 amino acids. Germline V gives CDR1 SGHRS, CDR2 YFSETQ. Trimming cost V 4 bases and J 4 bases; bases outside gene matches: 7. The CDR3 sequence: CASSPDRVGTEAFF. Written as DNA, the CDR3 is TGCGCCAGCAGCCCAGACAGGGTCGGCACTGAAGCTTTCTTT.

The V and J genes are TRBV5-1 and TRBJ2-1, with TRBD2 identical over 10 bases. Trimming removed 4 bases from V and 10 bases from J; junction bases left unmatched: 8. This CDR3 is built from 14 residues. CDR1 is SGHRS, CDR2 YFSETQ, per germline. CDR3 amino acids: CASSPRGSGGEQFF. The DNA for the CDR3 is TGCGCCAGCAGCCCCAGGGGTAGCGGGGGGGAGCAGTTCTTC.